Below, 2 T cell receptor beta chains from the same sample are listed, as sequenced in a study of blood T cell repertoires in COVID-19. Sequencing used immunoSEQ multiplex PCR; TCRdb keeps in-frame clones, though not all of them. The sample lists over 250,000 clones, 70% to 90% occurring once. Material: peripheral blood. These receptors all come from a woman in her sixties or seventies with acute or convalescent COVID-19.

The rearrangement links TRBV2 to TRBJ1-2; D is unclear. The CDR3 is made up of 13 amino acids. The ends were cut back, 6 bases at V and 2 bases at J, with 10 bases in the middle. Germline CDR1 and CDR2: SNHLY and FYNNEI. The CDR3 is CASRSGTNYGYTF. CDR3 sequence (DNA): TGTGCCAGCAGGTCCGGTACCAACTATGGCTACACCTTC.

This sequence joins TRBV6-5 and TRBJ1-1; D might be TRBD1 (6 bases). Germline CDR1 is MNHEY and CDR2 is SVGAGI. Trimming took 8 bases from V and 1 from J, leaving 17 bases between them. The CDR3 spans 15 residues. CDR3 loop: CASRSPGHSNTEAFF. The DNA for the CDR3 is TGTGCCAGCCGCTCACCGGGACACTCGAACACTGAAGCTTTCTTT.